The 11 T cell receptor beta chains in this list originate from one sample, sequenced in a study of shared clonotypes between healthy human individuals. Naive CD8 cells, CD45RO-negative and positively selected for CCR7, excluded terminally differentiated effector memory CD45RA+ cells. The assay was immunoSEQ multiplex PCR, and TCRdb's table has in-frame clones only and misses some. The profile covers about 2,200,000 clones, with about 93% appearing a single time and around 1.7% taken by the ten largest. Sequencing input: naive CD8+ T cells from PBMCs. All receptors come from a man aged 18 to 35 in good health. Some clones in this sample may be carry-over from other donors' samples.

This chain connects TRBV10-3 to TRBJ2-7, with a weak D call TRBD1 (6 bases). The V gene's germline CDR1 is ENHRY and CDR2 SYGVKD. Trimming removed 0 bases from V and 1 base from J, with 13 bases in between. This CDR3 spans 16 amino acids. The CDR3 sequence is CAISESLRTASYEQYF. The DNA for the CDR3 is TGTGCCATCAGTGAGTCGCTAAGGACAGCATCCTACGAGCAGTACTTC.

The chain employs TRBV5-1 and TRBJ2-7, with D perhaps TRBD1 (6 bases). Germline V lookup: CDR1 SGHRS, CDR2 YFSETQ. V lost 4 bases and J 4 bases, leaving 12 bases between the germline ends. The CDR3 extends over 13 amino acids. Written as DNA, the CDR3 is TGCGCCAGCAGCGCAGGGGTAGCTTACGAGCAGTACTTC. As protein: CASSAGVAYEQYF.

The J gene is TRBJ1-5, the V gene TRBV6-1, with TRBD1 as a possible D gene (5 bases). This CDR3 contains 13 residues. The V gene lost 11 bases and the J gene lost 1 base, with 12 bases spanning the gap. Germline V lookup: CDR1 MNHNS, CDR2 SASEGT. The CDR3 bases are TGTGCCTCGGCAGGGATGAGCAATCAGCCCCAGCATTTT. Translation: CASAGMSNQPQHF.

As DNA, the CDR3 is TGTGCCAGCAGCTGGGACAGGGGGTCTGGGACCGGGGAGCTGTTTTTT. It codes for CASSWDRGSGTGELFF. The V call is TRBV7-9, the J call TRBJ2-2; 11 nucleotides align to TRBD1. The V gene end was trimmed by 4 bases and the J gene end by 5 bases; junction bases not matched to a gene: 6. The CDR3 is made up of 16 amino acids. Germline CDR1 reads SEHNR; CDR2 reads FQNEAQ (reference sequence).

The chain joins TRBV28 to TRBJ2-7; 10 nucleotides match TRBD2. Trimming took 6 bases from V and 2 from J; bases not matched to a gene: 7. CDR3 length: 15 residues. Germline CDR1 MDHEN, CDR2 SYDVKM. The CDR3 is CASSRGLAVPYEQYF. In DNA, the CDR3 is TGTGCCAGCAGCCGCGGACTAGCGGTCCCCTACGAGCAGTACTTC.

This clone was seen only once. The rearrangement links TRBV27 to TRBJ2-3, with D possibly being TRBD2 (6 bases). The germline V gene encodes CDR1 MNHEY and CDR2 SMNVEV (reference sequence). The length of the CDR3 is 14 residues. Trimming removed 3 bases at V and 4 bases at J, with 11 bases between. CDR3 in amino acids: CASSFNGSPDTQYF. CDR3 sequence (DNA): TGTGCCAGCAGTTTCAACGGGAGTCCAGATACGCAGTATTTT.

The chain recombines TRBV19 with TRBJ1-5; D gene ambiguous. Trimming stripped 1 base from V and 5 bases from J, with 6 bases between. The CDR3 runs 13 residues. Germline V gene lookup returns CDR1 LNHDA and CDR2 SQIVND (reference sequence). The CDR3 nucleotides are TGTGCCAGTAGTATAGCAATACATCAGCCCCAGCATTTT. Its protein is CASSIAIHQPQHF.

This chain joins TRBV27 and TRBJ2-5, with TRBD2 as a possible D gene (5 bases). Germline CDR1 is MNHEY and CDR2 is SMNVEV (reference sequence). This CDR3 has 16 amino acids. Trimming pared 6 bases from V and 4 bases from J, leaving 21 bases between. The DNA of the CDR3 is TGTGCCAGCAGCCCCTGGCGGGTTGACCTCACAGAGACCCAGTACTTC. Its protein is CASSPWRVDLTETQYF.

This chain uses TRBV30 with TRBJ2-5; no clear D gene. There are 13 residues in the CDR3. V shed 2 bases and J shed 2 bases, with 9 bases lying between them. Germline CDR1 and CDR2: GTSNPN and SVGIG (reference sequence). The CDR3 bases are TGTGCCTGGAGTTCGCAAAAGCAAGAGACCCAGTACTTC. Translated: CAWSSQKQETQYF.

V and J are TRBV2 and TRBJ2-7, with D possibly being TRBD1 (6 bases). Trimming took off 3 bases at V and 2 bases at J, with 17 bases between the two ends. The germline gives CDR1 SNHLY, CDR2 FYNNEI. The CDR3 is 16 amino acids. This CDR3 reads CASSDRTEIITYEQYF. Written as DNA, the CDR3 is TGTGCCAGCAGTGATAGGACAGAAATTATTACCTACGAGCAGTACTTC. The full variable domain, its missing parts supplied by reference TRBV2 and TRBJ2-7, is EPEVTQTPSHQVTQMGQEVILRCVPISNHLYFYWYRQILGQKVEFLVSFYNNEISEKSEIFDDQFSVERPDGSNFTLKIRSTKLEDSAMYFCASSDRTEIITYEQYFGPGTRLTVT.

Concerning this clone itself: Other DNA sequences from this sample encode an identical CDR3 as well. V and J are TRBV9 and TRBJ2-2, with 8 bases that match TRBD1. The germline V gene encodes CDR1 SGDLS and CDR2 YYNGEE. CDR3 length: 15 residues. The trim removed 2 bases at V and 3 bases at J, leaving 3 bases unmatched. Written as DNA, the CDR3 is TGTGCCAGCAGCGTGGGACAGGTGTACACCGGGGAGCTGTTTTTT. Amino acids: CASSVGQVYTGELFF.